The T cell receptor beta chain under discussion was sequenced for a study of T cells in localized non-small cell lung cancer (TCRdb year 2020). About the full investigation: Comparing tumors with uninvolved tumor-adjacent lungs, the study looked at the T cell repertoires of hundreds of patients with early-stage NSCLC. The mean age of the NSCLC patients was 50 to 85 years, with approximately 130 men and nearly 110 women. All 250 or so NSCLC patients in the cohort were treatment-naive and had localized lung tumors that were resected.

At diagnosis, peripheral blood, uninvolved tumor-adjacent lung and tumor were collected and stored as a combination of fresh-frozen and FFPE material. Overall study results and their limits: Because multi-region tumor sequencing was not done, intratumor heterogeneity could not be ruled out. A median of 57 of the top 100 tumor clones were detected in paired uninvolved adjacent lung, and 28 of these tumor clones were also found among the top 100 clones of the paired uninvolved adjacent lung. Because the study design was exploratory, TCR variables were selected using unadjusted p-values without false-discovery rate correction. Uninvolved tumor-adjacent lung showed the highest T cell clonality, higher than tumor, which suggests more focused antigenic responses in the uninvolved tumor-adjacent lung. Longer overall survival was associated with higher T cell density in blood, whereas shorter survival was associated with higher clonality in adjacent lung.

The immunoSEQ Assay was used to sequence TCR beta CDR3 regions from DNA. Per the source publication's procedure: T cell density was computed as TCR beta template counts normalized to usable DNA estimated by amplifying housekeeping genes. The preseqR package was used to estimate richness by extrapolating to 400,000 templates for PBMC samples and to 120,000 templates for tissue samples. Clonality was defined as one minus Pielou's evenness. Differential abundance testing on productive amino-acid clonotypes, with a minimum total count of 5 and an alpha of 0.1, was used to identify tissue-enriched TCRs. The Jaccard Index and the Morisita Overlap Index were used to measure repertoire overlap between compartments. TCR beta CDR3s were clustered by GLIPH together with public tetramer-defined viral CDR3s, and at least three viral sequences plus V-gene enrichment were required for viral motifs. TCRdb took over this immuneACCESS table, retaining in-frame rearrangements with V and J assigned. Such tables are incomplete; in checked studies, under half of the missing clones stem from an unresolved V gene, and the remainder is unexplained. The V and J calls and clone size come from that table; D and trimming were worked out from the DNA. The sample table holds 4,000 to 5,000 clones, of which about 30% were seen once. The biggest ten clones account for about 5.3% of the sample.

Worth noting for this clone: The specificity of this receptor is unknown. Base qualities are not recorded, but no much larger clone differs from it by a single base.

The TCR sequence derives from a man aged 35 to 69 with stage II lung adenocarcinoma. The source was lung tumor tissue, collected before any cancer treatment.

The CDR3 in this case is CASSLAAGGQYNEQFF. The DNA sequence is as follows: TGCGCCAGCAGCTTGGCGGCGGGAGGACAGTACAATGAGCAGTTCTTC. The chain uses TRBV5-1 and TRBJ2-1, with 8 bases aligning to TRBD2. The germline V gene supplies CDR1 SGHRS and CDR2 YFSETQ. There are 16 amino acids in the CDR3, from cysteine to phenylalanine inclusive. Only the CDR3 DNA stays, 48 bases, in frame from base 1. V is cut back by 0 bases and J by 4 bases, with 6 bases in the junction unmatched.